This T cell receptor beta chain was profiled in a study of vaccination and CD4 T cells after COVID-19. Study at large: The post-COVID sampling time was a median around 91 days after diagnosis, ranging from 35 to 161.

Cultured CD4+ T cells had their DNA profiled by the Oncomine TCR Beta short-read assay. The template was genomic DNA from cultured CD4+ T cells. Using its own MiXCR run on the PCR reads, TCRdb lists one record per CDR3 protein. The table has thousands of distinct CDR3 sequences, around 35% seen once. Of note for this clonotype: Its antigen is unknown.

Treatment meaning: roughly 10-day PBMC culture with coronavirus spike peptide pools or control peptides (ViraFEST assay). ViraFEST used peptide pools to expand antigen-specific T cells and subsequently sequenced their TCRs. Per germline, CDR1 MNHEY and CDR2 SVGAGI. The V gene lost 0 bases and the J gene lost 0 bases, with 9 bases spanning the gap. The CDR3 runs 17 residues. The receptor was isolated from a human donor who had recovered from COVID-19. The source material was CD4+ T cells from blood, cultured in vitro. The chain uses TRBV6-5 and TRBJ1-6; D remains ambiguous. The CDR3 DNA sequence: TGTGCCAGCAGTTACTCGAGCCCCCGCTCCTATAATTCACCCCTCCACTTT. Encoded protein: CASSYSSPRSYNSPLHF.